A single sample gave rise to the 5 T cell receptor beta chains below, sequenced in a study of blood T cell repertoires in COVID-19. Method: immunoSEQ multiplex PCR; TCRdb's copy keeps in-frame clones and lacks some. The sample contains more than 300,000 clones, about 83% of which appear only once. The sequenced sample consisted of peripheral blood. These receptors originate from a woman in her forties or fifties with acute or convalescent COVID-19.

V is TRBV6-5 and J is TRBJ2-5, with a tentative D call TRBD1 (6 bases). The V gene lost 0 bases and the J gene lost 5 bases, with 10 bases spanning the gap. The CDR3 runs to 14 residues. From germline, CDR1 is MNHEY and CDR2 SVGAGI. The CDR3 loop is CASSYSKGEETQYF. CDR3 DNA: TGTGCCAGCAGTTACTCGAAGGGGGAGGAGACCCAGTACTTC.

This rearrangement joins TRBV9 to TRBJ2-5; TRBD1 agrees at 11 bases. V lost 4 bases, J lost 4 bases, and 9 bases stayed unmatched. CDR1 is SGDLS and CDR2 is YYNGEE in the germline V gene. This CDR3 contains 16 residues. This CDR3 reads CASSPIVDRGRETQYF. CDR3 sequence (DNA): TGTGCCAGCAGCCCCATCGTGGACAGGGGGCGAGAGACCCAGTACTTC.

The chain links TRBV7-2 to TRBJ2-1; TRBD2 agrees at 7 bases. The CDR3 has 12 residues. The V gene end was trimmed by 4 bases and the J gene end by 9 bases; junction bases not matched to a gene: 3. In germline, CDR1 is SGHTA, CDR2 FQGNSA. The CDR3 here is CASSSLALEQFF. CDR3 DNA: TGTGCCAGCAGCTCACTAGCGCTTGAGCAGTTCTTC.

The V gene is TRBV5-6, the J gene TRBJ2-4; D is possibly TRBD2 (6 bases). The germline gives CDR1 SGHDT, CDR2 YYEEEE. The CDR3 covers 13 residues. Trimming shortened V by 1 base and J by 8 bases, and 10 bases separated the two germline ends. CDR3 sequence: CASSLRLEHIQYF. The CDR3 DNA is TGTGCCAGCAGCTTGCGACTAGAACACATTCAGTACTTC.

The chain carries TRBV30 and TRBJ2-2, with D perhaps being TRBD1 or TRBD2 (7 bases each). The CDR3 has 15 amino acids. The V gene lost 5 bases and the J gene lost 5 bases, with 18 bases spanning the gap. Germline V CDR1 and CDR2: GTSNPN, SVGIG (reference sequence). In DNA form, the CDR3 reads TGTGCCTGGGGGGGGGAGGACAGGCCGACCGGGGAGCTGTTTTTT. It translates to CAWGGEDRPTGELFF.